These 15 T cell receptor beta chains share one sample of origin, sequenced in a study of blood T cell repertoires in COVID-19. TCRdb keeps only in-frame clones here, not all; method: immunoSEQ multiplex PCR. The table has some 270,000 clones, about 80% seen once. The material sequenced was PBMCs or T cells enriched from blood (not recorded which). The receptors were sampled from a man in his fifties or sixties who had recovered from COVID-19.

The rearrangement joins TRBV7-3 to TRBJ2-7; 8 nucleotides align to TRBD1. Germline V CDR1 and CDR2: SGHTA, FQGTGA. After removal of 5 bases from V and 3 bases from J, the junction contained 6 bases not matched to a gene. The CDR3 is made up of 14 amino acids. CDR3 coding DNA: TGTGCCAGCAGCCGGACAGGGAAAAACTACGAGCAGTACTTC. It codes for CASSRTGKNYEQYF.

The chain carries TRBV5-4 and TRBJ2-3; TRBD2 matches 9 bases. The CDR3 spans 15 residues. J gave up 5 bases and V 0 bases, and 4 bases lay outside the gene matches. CDR1 and CDR2 (germline): SGHNT, YYREEE (reference sequence). The CDR3 here is CASSLGLAVGDTQYF. The CDR3 nucleotides are TGTGCCAGCAGCTTGGGACTAGCGGTGGGAGATACGCAGTATTTT. Full variable domain (outside the CDR3, taken from reference TRBV5-4 and TRBJ2-3): ETGVTQSPTHLIKTRGQQVTLRCSSQSGHNTVSWYQQALGQGPQFIFQYYREEENGRGNFPPRFSGLQFPNYSSELNVNALELDDSALYLCASSLGLAVGDTQYFGPGTRLTVL.

This chain connects TRBV18 to TRBJ2-7; 7 bases fit TRBD1. V lost 4 bases and J lost 5; bases outside the gene matches: 8. The CDR3 is made up of 14 amino acids. Per the germline V gene, CDR1 is KGHSH and CDR2 is LQKENI. The CDR3 coding sequence is TGTGCCAGCTCACTCACAGGGGCGTCCGACGAGCAGTACTTC. As protein: CASSLTGASDEQYF.

The CDR3 is CASSLEAGRRDSEQYF. The CDR3 DNA sequence: TGTGCCAGCAGCTTGGAGGCAGGTAGGAGGGATAGCGAGCAGTACTTC. V is TRBV5-4 and J is TRBJ2-7; D may be TRBD2 (6 bases). The V gene lost 0 bases and the J gene lost 6 bases, with 19 bases spanning the gap. The CDR3 loop spans 16 amino acids. Germline loops: CDR1 SGHNT, CDR2 YYREEE (reference sequence).

This clone was counted a few times. This rearrangement joins TRBV5-1 to TRBJ1-1; D uncertain. The ends were cut back, 0 bases at V and 5 bases at J, with 8 bases in the middle. Germline V gene lookup returns CDR1 SGHRS and CDR2 YFSETQ. CDR3 length: 13 residues. CDR3 region: CASSLAEGTEAFF. CDR3 nucleotides: TGCGCCAGCAGCTTGGCCGAGGGAACTGAAGCTTTCTTT.

The chain links TRBV3-1 (or the pseudogene TRBV3-2) to TRBJ2-5; D possibly corresponds to TRBD2 (6 bases). The V gene's germline CDR1 is LGHDT and CDR2 YNNKEL (reference sequence). With 0 bases removed from V and 2 bases from J, the gap between germline ends came to 13 bases. The CDR3 is made up of 16 amino acids. The CDR3 DNA is TGTGCCAGCAGCCAAGATGAGAGGGAGGAACAAGAGACCCAGTACTTC. Its translation: CASSQDEREEQETQYF.

This chain's CDR3 is CASRSPSGNTIYF. The DNA of the CDR3 is TGCGCCAGCAGAAGCCCCTCTGGAAACACCATATATTTT. The chain carries TRBV5-1 and TRBJ1-3; D gene unclear. This CDR3 comprises 13 residues. V was shortened by 5 bases and J by 0 bases, with 6 bases between the two germline ends. Germline values: CDR1 SGHRS, CDR2 YFSETQ.

This clone appeared a single time. The V and J genes are TRBV3-1 (or the pseudogene TRBV3-2) and TRBJ1-2; TRBD1 matches 10 bases. Per germline, CDR1 LGHDT and CDR2 YNNKEL (reference sequence). The CDR3 has 15 residues. Losses at the gene ends were 3 bases for V and 6 bases for J; bases not matched to a gene: 7. Here the CDR3 reads CASSQGTGASNGYTF. In DNA form, the CDR3 reads TGTGCCAGCAGCCAGGGGACAGGGGCCTCCAATGGCTACACCTTC.

This clone was picked up one time. The gene calls are TRBV6-5 and TRBJ2-7; possible D gene TRBD2, 7 bases. This CDR3 has 15 amino acids. Trimming took off 5 bases at V and 0 bases at J, with 14 bases between the two ends. CDR1 and CDR2 (germline): MNHEY, SVGAGI. The DNA for the CDR3 is TGTGCCAGCAGTAGGGGAGGGGGGAGCTCCTACGAGCAGTACTTC. Its translation: CASSRGGGSSYEQYF.

J is TRBJ1-2 and V is TRBV4-1, with a weak D call TRBD1 (6 bases). Germline CDR1 reads MGHRA; CDR2 reads YSYEKL. V gave up 0 bases and J gave up 6 bases, with 17 bases separating them. The CDR3 has 16 residues. The CDR3 coding sequence is TGCGCCAGCAGCCAAGAAGAACGGCCAGGGGAAGATGGCTACACCTTC. Translated: CASSQEERPGEDGYTF.

CDR3 bases: TGTGCCACCAGCTCACATCAAAAGGGGATATTTGACCCCTACAATGAGCAGTTCTTC. Translated: CATSSHQKGIFDPYNEQFF. This chain uses TRBV15 with TRBJ2-1; possibly TRBD1 for D (5 bases). The V end was cut by 5 bases, the J end by 2 bases, with 25 bases between. The germline gives CDR1 LNHNV, CDR2 YYDKDF (reference sequence). The CDR3 spans 19 residues.

V and J are TRBV12-3 or TRBV12-4 and TRBJ2-7; TRBD1 agrees at 8 bases. With 5 bases clipped from V and 7 bases from J, the junction kept 1 base outside the gene matches. The length of the CDR3 is 11 residues. The DNA of the CDR3 is TGTGCCAGCAGTGGGGACAGGGAGCAGTACTTC. Protein sequence: CASSGDREQYF.

This clone was picked up one time. At one boundary the junction diverges from the germline segment, which might be a read error. V usage is TRBV5-1 and J usage is TRBJ2-1; maybe TRBD2 (6 bases). CDR3 length: 15 residues. Per the germline V gene, CDR1 is SGHRS and CDR2 is YFSETQ. CDR3 amino acids: CASSFTSFSDNEQFF. The CDR3 DNA reads TGCGCCAGCAGCTTCACTAGCTTCTCCGACAATGAGCAGTTCTTC.

V gene TRBV19 combines with J gene TRBJ2-1; D gene uncertain. The CDR3 has 11 amino acids. Germline CDR1 LNHDA, CDR2 SQIVND (reference sequence). V lost 5 bases, J lost 9 bases, and 8 bases lay in between. CDR3: CASSLRGEQFF. The CDR3 DNA follows: TGTGCCAGTAGTCTCCGCGGTGAGCAGTTCTTC.

The rearrangement joins TRBV11-2 to TRBJ2-5, with 12 bases that match TRBD2. The CDR3 totals 18 residues. The trim removed 4 bases at V and 2 bases at J, leaving 11 bases unmatched. Germline lookup yields CDR1 SGHAT and CDR2 FQNNGV. The CDR3 coding sequence is TGTGCCAGCAGCTCCCTGGCGACTAGCGGGGGACTACAAGAGACCCAGTACTTC. It codes for CASSSLATSGGLQETQYF. Combining the CDR3 with reference TRBV11-2 and TRBJ2-5 gives the whole variable domain EAGVAQSPRYKIIEKRQSVAFWCNPISGHATLYWYQQILGQGPKLLIQFQNNGVVDDSQLPKDRFSAERLKGVDSTLKIQPAKLEDSAVYLCASSSLATSGGLQETQYFGPGTRLLVL.